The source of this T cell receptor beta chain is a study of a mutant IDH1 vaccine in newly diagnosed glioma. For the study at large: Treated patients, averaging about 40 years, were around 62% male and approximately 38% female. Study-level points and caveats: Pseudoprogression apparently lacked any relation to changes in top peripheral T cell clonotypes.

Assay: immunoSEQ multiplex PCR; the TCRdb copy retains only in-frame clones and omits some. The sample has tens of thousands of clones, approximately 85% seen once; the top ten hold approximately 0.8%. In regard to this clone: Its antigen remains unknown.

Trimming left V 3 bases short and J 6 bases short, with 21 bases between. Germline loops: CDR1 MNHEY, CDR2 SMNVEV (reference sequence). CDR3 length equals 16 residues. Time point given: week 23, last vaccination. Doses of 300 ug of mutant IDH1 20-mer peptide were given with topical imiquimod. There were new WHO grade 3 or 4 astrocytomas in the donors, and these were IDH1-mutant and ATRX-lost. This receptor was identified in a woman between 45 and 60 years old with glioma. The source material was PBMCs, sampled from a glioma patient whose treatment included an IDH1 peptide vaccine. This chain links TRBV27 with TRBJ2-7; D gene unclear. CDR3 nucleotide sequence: TGTGCCAGCAGTTTGGAAGCTGCGGCCCTTCGTAGCGAGCAGTACTTC. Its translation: CASSLEAAALRSEQYF.